The entry that follows covers one TCR beta chain sequence. Its antigen is not known. This sample was included in a study of regulatory and conventional T cells in RAG deficiency. General study points: Shannon entropy fell and Simpson indices rose in RAG-deficient patients. In Omenn syndrome, Treg and Tconv repertoires overlapped >75%. Other subsets showed roughly 10-fold reductions, but Treg unique TCR beta sequences fell approximately 90-fold in these patients.

TCRdb keeps only in-frame clones here, not all; method: immunoSEQ multiplex PCR. This sample carries some 35,000 clones, approximately 80% of them seen once, and the ten largest clones take 3% to 4%. The CDR3 runs to 14 residues. Germline assignment: CDR1 LNHDA and CDR2 SQIVND (reference sequence). With V trimmed by 6 bases and J by 5 bases, 9 bases remained unmatched. Conventional CD4+ T cells were sorted from blood as CD25-low CD127-high cells. These data are also associated with another study on regulatory T cells. In that study: The primer mix had 52 TRBV and 13 TRBJ primers. Regulatory T cells showed the strongest V-J pair restriction and V/J gene skewing among patient repertoires.

Source material: CD4+ effector T cells sorted from blood. This chain uses TRBV19 with TRBJ2-5, with 7 nucleotides matching TRBD2. This receptor was identified in a human donor in good health. CDR3 sequence: CASSRRQGGETQYF. As DNA, the CDR3 is TGTGCCAGTAGCCGAAGGCAGGGAGGGGAGACCCAGTACTTC.